These 27 T cell receptor beta chains share one sample of origin, sequenced in a study of beta chain features in type 1 diabetes. The whole isolated RNA underwent reverse transcription, so sequencing captured expressed TCRB transcripts. TCRdb's table, derived via immunoSEQ multiplex PCR, lists solely in-frame clones and lacks some. The sample has hundreds of thousands of clones; 30% are singletons. The source material was naive CD4+ T cells from blood. All receptors derive from a man between 18 and 35 years old in good health.

This clone occurred a few times. The chain employs TRBV6-1 and TRBJ1-5; TRBD1 is a possible D gene (5 bases). There are 14 residues in the CDR3. In germline, CDR1 is MNHNS, CDR2 SASEGT. Trimming cost V 4 bases and J 4 bases, with 11 bases left between them. The CDR3 here is CASSAGPGNQPQHF. The DNA of the CDR3 is TGTGCCAGCAGTGCGGGGCCAGGAAATCAGCCCCAGCATTTT.

This clone has only a few counts. The germline gene is not matched at one end of the junction; a read error may be the cause. The V and J genes are TRBV30 and TRBJ2-4, with 7 bases aligning to TRBD1. In germline, CDR1 is GTSNPN, CDR2 SVGIG (reference sequence). The CDR3 totals 12 residues. The CDR3 sequence: CAWSVFEGQFVF. CDR3 sequence (DNA): TGTGCCTGGAGTGTCTTCGAGGGACAGTTTGTCTTC.

This clone was found a few times. The chain's CDR3 is CAWSDNPNYEQYF. CDR3 DNA: TGTGCCTGGAGTGACAACCCCAACTACGAGCAGTACTTC. The rearrangement links TRBV30 to TRBJ2-7; D is uncertain. The germline V gene has CDR1 GTSNPN and CDR2 SVGIG (reference sequence). V was pared by 1 base and J by 3 bases, with 10 bases between. This CDR3 spans 13 amino acids.

The gene calls are TRBV4-3 and TRBJ2-2, with 7 bases lining up with TRBD2. V gave up 0 bases and J gave up 6 bases; unmatched junction bases: 13. Germline V gives CDR1 LGHNA, CDR2 YSLEER. This CDR3 has 18 residues. The DNA of the CDR3 is TGCGCCAGCAGCCAAGACCGAGTCGAGAGGGAGGGCTCCGGGGAGCTGTTTTTT. Translated: CASSQDRVEREGSGELFF.

This clone turned up a few times. The chain recombines TRBV9 with TRBJ2-2; D might be TRBD1 (5 bases). Germline CDR1 SGDLS, CDR2 YYNGEE. This CDR3 has 16 amino acids. Trimming stripped 2 bases from V and 7 bases from J, with 18 bases between. The CDR3: CASSVTVQGADGELFF. Here the CDR3 DNA reads TGTGCCAGCAGCGTGACGGTGCAAGGGGCTGACGGGGAGCTGTTTTTT.

This clone has only a few counts. The chain recombines TRBV4-1 with TRBJ2-1; TRBD2 matches 8 bases. V lost 3 bases to trimming and J lost 3 bases; unmatched junction nucleotides: 7. CDR1 is MGHRA and CDR2 is YSYEKL in the germline V gene. The CDR3 length is 16 residues. In nucleotides, the CDR3 is TGCGCCAGCAGCCAGGTCACTAGCGGACTCTACAATGAGCAGTTCTTC. Its protein product is CASSQVTSGLYNEQFF.

This chain joins TRBV6-5 and TRBJ2-3; TRBD2 aligns across 11 bases. This CDR3 contains 15 residues. Losses at the gene ends were 9 bases for V and 4 bases for J; bases not matched to a gene: 9. In germline, CDR1 is MNHEY, CDR2 SVGAGI. The CDR3 DNA is TGTGCCAGTAGGACTAGCGGGTCGAGGGCAGATACGCAGTATTTT. Translation: CASRTSGSRADTQYF.

This clone was observed a handful of times. The chain joins TRBV27 to TRBJ2-5; the D is unclear. The V gene's germline CDR1 is MNHEY and CDR2 SMNVEV (reference sequence). CDR3 size: 12 residues. V was trimmed by 3 bases and J by 0 bases, leaving 2 bases between them. The CDR3 here is CASSLDQETQYF. The CDR3 nucleotides read TGTGCCAGCAGTTTGGACCAAGAGACCCAGTACTTC.

The chain recombines TRBV2 with TRBJ2-3; 9 bases align to TRBD1. V shed 7 bases and J 3 bases; nucleotides not matched to a gene: 8. Germline V CDR1 and CDR2: SNHLY, FYNNEI. The CDR3 covers 15 residues. The CDR3 loop is CASTGQGIVTDTQYF. In DNA, the CDR3 is TGTGCCAGCACAGGACAGGGGATCGTGACAGATACGCAGTATTTT.

This clone was counted between two and nine times. The rearrangement joins TRBV20-1 to TRBJ1-1; D is unclear. V was cut by 7 bases and J by 11 bases, with 11 bases left in between. CDR1 and CDR2 from the germline V gene are DFQATT and SNEGSKA (reference sequence). The CDR3 runs 9 residues. This CDR3 reads CSVGKNAFF. The CDR3 DNA follows: TGCAGTGTGGGGAAAAACGCTTTCTTT.

The gene calls are TRBV25-1 and TRBJ2-7, with a tentative D call TRBD1 (5 bases). Germline V gene data show CDR1 as MGHDK and CDR2 as SYGVNS. CDR3 size: 14 residues. The V end was cut by 1 base, the J end by 8 bases, with 15 bases between. The CDR3 spells CASSESKGREKQYF. The CDR3 DNA reads as TGTGCCAGCAGTGAATCGAAGGGGCGCGAAAAGCAGTACTTC.

The J gene is TRBJ1-1, the V gene TRBV29-1; D is ambiguous. V was clipped by 1 base and J by 7 bases, with 10 bases between them. Germline V CDR1 and CDR2: SQVTM, ANQGSEA. This CDR3 has 12 amino acids. In DNA form, the CDR3 reads TGCAGCGTTGAAGGTACCAAAAGTGAAGCTTTCTTT. Protein: CSVEGTKSEAFF.

The V gene is TRBV30, the J gene TRBJ2-1, with a possible D match to TRBD1 (6 bases). The CDR3 is made up of 13 amino acids. The germline V and J ends were trimmed by 5 bases and 0 bases, with 8 bases remaining between them. Per the germline V gene, CDR1 is GTSNPN and CDR2 is SVGIG (reference sequence). The CDR3 coding sequence is TGTGCCTGGGACAGGAGCTCCTACAATGAGCAGTTCTTC. Amino acid sequence: CAWDRSSYNEQFF.

This clone was picked up a small number of times. This chain connects TRBV29-1 to TRBJ2-7; 11 bases are a match to TRBD2. J lost 0 bases, V lost 5 bases, and 6 bases had no gene match. Germline V CDR1 and CDR2: SQVTM, ANQGSEA. The length of the CDR3 is 15 residues. For the CDR3, the DNA is TGCAGCGTTTTAAGGACTAGCGGGTTCTCCTACGAGCAGTACTTC. Amino acid sequence: CSVLRTSGFSYEQYF.

This clone was detected only a few times. The sample has other DNA sequences that encode this CDR3 too. V and J are TRBV29-1 and TRBJ1-2; 7 bases match TRBD1. The CDR3 spans 11 residues. The germline V gene has CDR1 SQVTM and CDR2 ANQGSEA. The J segment lost 5 bases and the V segment lost 6 bases, leaving 3 bases of the junction unmatched. This chain's CDR3 is CSVGTDYGYTF. The CDR3 DNA follows: TGCAGCGTAGGGACAGATTATGGCTACACCTTC. Based on the CDR3 plus reference TRBV29-1 and TRBJ1-2, the full variable domain is SAVISQKPSRDICQRGTSLTIQCQVDSQVTMMFWYRQQPGQSLTLIATANQGSEATYESGFVIDKFPISRPNLTFSTLTVSNMSPEDSSIYLCSVGTDYGYTFGSGTRLTVV.

This chain connects TRBV30 to TRBJ1-1; 8 nucleotides match TRBD1. The V segment lost 7 bases and the J segment 2 bases; nucleotides outside the gene matches: 6. This CDR3 spans 13 amino acids. Per the germline V gene, CDR1 is GTSNPN and CDR2 is SVGIG (reference sequence). The CDR3 loop reads CALEGQVNTEAFF. DNA for the CDR3: TGTGCCTTGGAGGGACAGGTTAACACTGAAGCTTTCTTT.

On this clone: The same CDR3 also results from other DNA sequences found in this sample. The chain couples TRBV9 to TRBJ2-1; 7 bases map to TRBD2. Germline V CDR1 and CDR2: SGDLS, YYNGEE. Unmatched junction bases numbered 5, after V lost 2 bases and J lost 6 bases. The CDR3 is 14 residues long. The chain's CDR3 is CASSVGGSINEQFF. Here the CDR3 DNA reads TGTGCCAGCAGCGTGGGCGGGAGTATCAATGAGCAGTTCTTC.

This chain connects TRBV9 to TRBJ2-7, with TRBD1 as a possible D gene (6 bases). The germline V gene encodes CDR1 SGDLS and CDR2 YYNGEE. Trimming removed 4 bases from V and 2 bases from J, with 22 bases in between. The CDR3 is 17 residues long. CDR3: CASSPDAATDRAYEQYF. The DNA of the CDR3 is TGTGCCAGCAGCCCAGACGCGGCTACGGACAGAGCCTACGAGCAGTACTTC.

This clone was detected a few times. V and J are TRBV7-9 and TRBJ1-2; D is uncertain. This CDR3 has 14 residues. Trimming removed 6 bases at V and 3 bases at J, with 14 bases between. Germline V gene data show CDR1 as SEHNR and CDR2 as FQNEAQ (reference sequence). The CDR3 spells CASSWNTGDYGYTF. In DNA form, the CDR3 reads TGTGCCAGCAGTTGGAATACGGGCGACTATGGCTACACCTTC.

The chain uses TRBV5-4 and TRBJ1-2, with D unresolved. The CDR3 contains 12 residues. In germline, CDR1 is SGHNT, CDR2 YYREEE (reference sequence). V lost 0 bases to trimming and J lost 6 bases, with 6 bases between them. The CDR3 region is CASSLDRNGYTF. The CDR3 DNA follows: TGTGCCAGCAGCTTGGACCGCAATGGCTACACCTTC.

This clone was recorded a few times. This CDR3 is CASSFQNPYEQYF. The CDR3 coding sequence is TGCGCCAGCAGCTTCCAGAACCCCTACGAGCAGTACTTC. The chain combines TRBV5-1 with TRBJ2-7; D is unresolved. This CDR3 spans 13 amino acids. Between the trimmed V and J ends, which lost 2 bases and 2 bases, there was a span of 8 bases. Germline V gives CDR1 SGHRS, CDR2 YFSETQ.

This clone was found a few times. The V gene is TRBV7-2, the J gene TRBJ2-1; TRBD2 matches 11 bases. V was pared by 3 bases and J by 8 bases, with 9 bases of the junction left unmatched. The CDR3 spans 16 residues. Germline assignment: CDR1 SGHTA and CDR2 FQGNSA. Here the CDR3 DNA reads TGTGCCAGCAGCTTGGTTCCTAGCGGGAGGCTAGATGAGCAGTTCTTC. It yields the protein CASSLVPSGRLDEQFF.

This rearrangement joins TRBV30 to TRBJ2-3; D unresolved. From germline, CDR1 is GTSNPN and CDR2 SVGIG (reference sequence). CDR3 length: 13 amino acids. Trimming removed 4 bases from V and 8 bases from J, with 16 bases in between. The CDR3 coding sequence is TGTGCCTGGATCACACCCGGATTTTTTACGCAGTATTTT. It codes for CAWITPGFFTQYF. Variable domain in full (rest from reference TRBV30 and TRBJ2-3): SQTIHQWPATLVQPVGSPLSLECTVEGTSNPNLYWYRQAAGRGLQLLFYSVGIGQISSEVPQNLSASRPQDRQFILSSKKLLLSDSGFYLCAWITPGFFTQYFGPGTRLTVL.

Turning to this clone: This specimen includes other DNA sequences encoding the same CDR3. The chain has TRBV7-2 and TRBJ2-7; TRBD1 agrees at 7 bases. Germline V gives CDR1 SGHTA, CDR2 FQGNSA. The CDR3 consists of 13 residues. Germline trimming cut 5 bases from V and 4 bases from J; bases unmatched to any gene: 5. The CDR3, as DNA: TGTGCCAGCAGCCGAGACAGGGTTTACGAGCAGTACTTC. Protein sequence: CASSRDRVYEQYF.

The chain employs TRBV6-5 and TRBJ2-1; D gene unclear. V shed 0 bases and J shed 7 bases, with 7 bases lying between them. The germline gives CDR1 MNHEY, CDR2 SVGAGI. This CDR3 is 13 amino acids long. Here the CDR3 DNA reads TGTGCCAGCAGTTACTCGTCAGCAAATGAGCAGTTCTTC. Protein sequence: CASSYSSANEQFF.

In this sample, this clone turned up a few times. The V gene is TRBV7-9, the J gene TRBJ2-1; tentative D call: TRBD2 (6 bases). CDR3 length: 14 amino acids. Germline loops: CDR1 SEHNR, CDR2 FQNEAQ (reference sequence). Trimming left V 2 bases short and J 7 bases short, with 12 bases between. CDR3 sequence: CASSLKPAGNEQFF. The CDR3 DNA is TGTGCCAGCAGCTTAAAGCCGGCGGGGAATGAGCAGTTCTTC.

The CDR3 coding sequence is TGTGCCAGCAGTTTTGGGACAGGGTTCCCCTACGAGCAGTACTTC. This codes for CASSFGTGFPYEQYF. The chain recombines TRBV28 with TRBJ2-7, with 9 positions matching TRBD1. Germline CDR1 and CDR2: MDHEN and SYDVKM. J gave up 2 bases and V 3 bases, and 5 bases lay outside the gene matches. This CDR3 comprises 15 residues.